Only one count was recorded for the clone carrying this T cell receptor (beta chain). This sample was included in a study of blood T cell repertoires in COVID-19. Study in general: Collection of acute and convalescent COVID-19 samples took place in the United States, Italy and Spain.

In the original workflow: Cell counts per sample came from amplifying reference gene primers. Sequencing was performed with immunoSEQ multiplex PCR; in TCRdb, only in-frame clones are kept and a portion is missing. That table furnishes V, J and clone size, whereas the DNA furnished D and trimming. Of under 95,000 clones listed, 91% are singletons. Seattle enrolled patients during active infection and tracked them longitudinally. Input material: peripheral blood. This clonotype originated in a middle-aged man with COVID-19, enrolled during active disease.

CDR3: CASSPGGKLETQYF. The CDR3 DNA reads TGTGCCAGCAGCCCCGGAGGGAAATTAGAGACCCAGTACTTC. The chain combines TRBV6-5 with TRBJ2-5, with D perhaps TRBD2 (6 bases). V shed 6 bases and J shed 4 bases, with 15 bases lying between them. The CDR3 is 14 amino acids. Germline-derived CDR1 and CDR2 are MNHEY and SVGAGI.